Listed below are T cell receptor beta chains from one sample, sequenced in a study of T cells in narcolepsy. The protocol was immunoSEQ multiplex PCR, while the TCRdb copy is restricted to in-frame clones and leaves out a portion. The sample contains roughly 35,000 clones, 80% of which appear only once. The sequencing sample was made of memory (CD45RA-) CD4+ T cells from blood. Receptors originate from a human donor in good health. Both conserved end residues are trimmed from each CDR3. Each record gives: V gene, D gene, J gene, CDR3 protein. The D gene is left open where the match is weak.

V: TRBV9; D: .; J: TRBJ2-3; CDR3: ASSVGPAGGKASQY
V: TRBV4-1; D: TRBD1; J: TRBJ1-6; CDR3: ASSGQVNSPLH
V: TRBV7-6; D: .; J: TRBJ2-2; CDR3: ASSPGAGELF
V: TRBV9; D: .; J: TRBJ2-1; CDR3: ASSVGGQPGNEQF
V: TRBV19; D: TRBD1; J: TRBJ2-2; CDR3: ASRRTGATGELF
V: TRBV5-5; D: .; J: TRBJ2-4; CDR3: ASSLGVAKNIQY
V: TRBV4-3; D: .; J: TRBJ2-3; CDR3: ASSQGAQGRRDTQY
V: TRBV5-1; D: .; J: TRBJ1-6; CDR3: ASSPTGRDSPLH
V: TRBV7-9; D: .; J: TRBJ1-6; CDR3: ASSLEGFSPLH
V: TRBV5-1; D: .; J: TRBJ2-5; CDR3: ASSLWRHQETQY
V: TRBV27; D: TRBD1; J: TRBJ1-1; CDR3: ASSRYRGDTEAF
V: TRBV27; D: .; J: TRBJ1-5; CDR3: ASRGLRGDNQPQH
V: TRBV7-8; D: .; J: TRBJ2-5; CDR3: ASSWSTGRETQY
V: TRBV27; D: TRBD2; J: TRBJ2-1; CDR3: ASSLGLAGKYEQF
V: TRBV10-3; D: .; J: TRBJ1-5; CDR3: AISAKAVGDNQPQH
V: TRBV5-4; D: TRBD1; J: TRBJ2-2; CDR3: ASSSGGQGTTGELF
V: TRBV2; D: TRBD1; J: TRBJ2-6; CDR3: ASTDRAGANVLT
V: TRBV27; D: .; J: TRBJ2-7; CDR3: ASSFEGGDYEQY
V: TRBV10-2; D: TRBD1; J: TRBJ1-4; CDR3: ASGDSPNEKLF
V: TRBV2; D: .; J: TRBJ1-1; CDR3: ASTRGGGWTEAF
V: TRBV5-1; D: .; J: TRBJ2-3; CDR3: ASSLSPSTDTQY
V: TRBV19; D: TRBD1; J: TRBJ1-5; CDR3: ASRNVQGLYQPQH
V: TRBV5-1; D: TRBD1; J: TRBJ1-3; CDR3: ASSRDRVNTIY
V: TRBV5-6; D: .; J: TRBJ2-7; CDR3: ASSLVPGSYEQY
V: TRBV6-6; D: TRBD2; J: TRBJ2-7; CDR3: ASSYTLAGGNEQY
V: TRBV7-2; D: .; J: TRBJ1-6; CDR3: ASSLGISSNSPLH
V: TRBV6-1; D: TRBD1; J: TRBJ1-4; CDR3: ASSPTGVGGEKLF
V: TRBV6-5; D: .; J: TRBJ1-1; CDR3: ASREQGNTEAF
V: TRBV18; D: TRBD2; J: TRBJ2-3; CDR3: ASSPSAWGTNTQY
V: TRBV18; D: .; J: TRBJ1-5; CDR3: ASSTASDQPQH
V: TRBV6-6; D: .; J: TRBJ1-1; CDR3: ASSTPGGEAF
V: TRBV6-5; D: TRBD1; J: TRBJ2-7; CDR3: ASSTDRGYEQY
V: TRBV28; D: TRBD1; J: TRBJ2-7; CDR3: ASRGNTGGSFYYEQY
V: TRBV4-3; D: .; J: TRBJ1-5; CDR3: ASSQGLGEHQPQH
V: TRBV21-1; D: .; J: TRBJ2-7; CDR3: ASSPGSSGPSSYEQY
V: TRBV5-1; D: TRBD2; J: TRBJ2-7; CDR3: ASSSTAQGGLHEQY
V: TRBV4-2; D: .; J: TRBJ1-6; CDR3: ASSREGSSYNSPLH
V: TRBV7-2; D: .; J: TRBJ2-3; CDR3: ASTYTDTQY
V: TRBV27; D: .; J: TRBJ2-3; CDR3: ASSSTDRPSTDTQY
V: TRBV11-2; D: .; J: TRBJ1-5; CDR3: ASSSQPTQPQH
V: TRBV20-1; D: .; J: TRBJ2-5; CDR3: SADLQETQY
V: TRBV4-2; D: .; J: TRBJ2-5; CDR3: ASSQSGPQETQY
V: TRBV28; D: TRBD1; J: TRBJ2-3; CDR3: ASRDRGTDTQY
V: TRBV7-2; D: .; J: TRBJ2-1; CDR3: ASSPYNEQF
V: TRBV11-2; D: .; J: TRBJ2-1; CDR3: ASSLHNEQF
V: TRBV7-9; D: .; J: TRBJ1-1; CDR3: ASSIRPGTGLGTEAF
V: TRBV5-1; D: TRBD1; J: TRBJ1-2; CDR3: ASSQQGPPNYGYT
V: TRBV11-2; D: .; J: TRBJ2-7; CDR3: ASSPKVYSRLGMGAEQY
V: TRBV11-2; D: .; J: TRBJ2-1; CDR3: ASSPPGVGNEQF
V: TRBV7-9; D: .; J: TRBJ1-2; CDR3: ASRTNLGLPEGYGYT
V: TRBV11-1; D: TRBD1; J: TRBJ2-2; CDR3: ASSLTGATGELL
V: TRBV2; D: TRBD2; J: TRBJ2-7; CDR3: ASRGTLGLAGCEQY
V: TRBV13; D: TRBD2; J: TRBJ2-7; CDR3: ASSSGLAGPYEQY
V: TRBV7-2; D: TRBD2; J: TRBJ2-7; CDR3: ASSLKSGSGYEQY
V: TRBV12-5; D: .; J: TRBJ2-5; CDR3: ASGSSPSETQY
V: TRBV28; D: .; J: TRBJ1-6; CDR3: ASTGGSSPLH
V: TRBV29-1; D: TRBD1; J: TRBJ2-3; CDR3: SVPKGARSSGDTQY